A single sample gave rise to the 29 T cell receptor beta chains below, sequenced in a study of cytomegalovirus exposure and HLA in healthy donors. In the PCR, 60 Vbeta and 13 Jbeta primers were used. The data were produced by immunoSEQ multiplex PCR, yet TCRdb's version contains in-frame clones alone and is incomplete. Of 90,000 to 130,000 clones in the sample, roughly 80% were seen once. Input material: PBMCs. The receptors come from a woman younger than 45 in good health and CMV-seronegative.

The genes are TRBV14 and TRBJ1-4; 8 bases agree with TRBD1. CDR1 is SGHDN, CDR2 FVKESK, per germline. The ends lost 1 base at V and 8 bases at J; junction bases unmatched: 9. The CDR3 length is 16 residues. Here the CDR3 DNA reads TGTGCCAGCAGCCAAGTCACCGGGACAGGTAGAGAAAAACTGTTTTTT. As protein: CASSQVTGTGREKLFF.

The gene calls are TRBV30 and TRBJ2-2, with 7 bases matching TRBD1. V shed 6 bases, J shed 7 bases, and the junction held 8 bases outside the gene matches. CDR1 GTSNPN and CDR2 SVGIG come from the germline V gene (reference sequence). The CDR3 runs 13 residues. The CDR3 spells CACWTGRIGELFF. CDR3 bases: TGTGCCTGCTGGACAGGCAGGATCGGGGAGCTGTTTTTT.

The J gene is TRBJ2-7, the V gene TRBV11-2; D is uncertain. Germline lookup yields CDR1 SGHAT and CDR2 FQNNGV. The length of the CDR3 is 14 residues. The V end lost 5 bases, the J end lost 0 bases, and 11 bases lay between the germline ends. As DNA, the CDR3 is TGTGCCAGCAGCCAGAACAGTGCCTCCTACGAGCAGTACTTC. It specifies CASSQNSASYEQYF.

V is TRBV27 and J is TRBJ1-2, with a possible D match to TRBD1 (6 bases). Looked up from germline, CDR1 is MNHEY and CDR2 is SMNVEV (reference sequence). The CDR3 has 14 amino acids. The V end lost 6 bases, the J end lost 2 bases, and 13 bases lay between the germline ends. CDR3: CASRTQQGNYGYTF. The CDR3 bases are TGTGCCAGCAGAACCCAACAGGGAAACTATGGCTACACCTTC.

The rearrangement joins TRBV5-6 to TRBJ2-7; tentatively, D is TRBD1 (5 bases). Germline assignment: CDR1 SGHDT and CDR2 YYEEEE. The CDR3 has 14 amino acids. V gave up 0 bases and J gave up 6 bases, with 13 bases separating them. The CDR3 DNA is TGTGCCAGCAGCTTGGGGTTGGGAAGGGGCGAGCAGTACTTC. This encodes CASSLGLGRGEQYF.

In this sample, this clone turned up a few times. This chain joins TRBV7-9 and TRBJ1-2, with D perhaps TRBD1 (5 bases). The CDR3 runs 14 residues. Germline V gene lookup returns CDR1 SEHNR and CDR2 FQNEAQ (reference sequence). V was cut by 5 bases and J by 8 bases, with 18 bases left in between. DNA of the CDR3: TGTGCCAGCAGCCCCTCGGGGGGTTCCAGGGGCTACACCTTC. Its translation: CASSPSGGSRGYTF.

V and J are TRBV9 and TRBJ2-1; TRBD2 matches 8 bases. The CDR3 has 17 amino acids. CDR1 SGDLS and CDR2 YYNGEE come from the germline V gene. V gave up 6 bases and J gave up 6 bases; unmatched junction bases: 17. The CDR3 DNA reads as TGTGCCAGCAACAAACGGCGGGGGGACGCCCAACTCAATGAGCAGTTCTTC. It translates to CASNKRRGDAQLNEQFF.

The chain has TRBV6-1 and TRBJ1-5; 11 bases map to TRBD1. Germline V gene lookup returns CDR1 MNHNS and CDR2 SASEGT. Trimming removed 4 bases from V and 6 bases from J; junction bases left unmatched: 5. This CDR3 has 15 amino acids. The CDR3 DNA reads TGTGCCAGCAGTGGCCGGGACAGGGGGATTCAGCCCCAGCATTTT. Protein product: CASSGRDRGIQPQHF.

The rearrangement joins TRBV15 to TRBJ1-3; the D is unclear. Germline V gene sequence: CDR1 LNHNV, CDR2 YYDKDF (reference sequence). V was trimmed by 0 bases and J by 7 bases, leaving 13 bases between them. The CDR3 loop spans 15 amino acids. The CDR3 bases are TGTGCCACCAGCAGAGATTACGGAGCGACGAACACCATATATTTT. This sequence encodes CATSRDYGATNTIYF.

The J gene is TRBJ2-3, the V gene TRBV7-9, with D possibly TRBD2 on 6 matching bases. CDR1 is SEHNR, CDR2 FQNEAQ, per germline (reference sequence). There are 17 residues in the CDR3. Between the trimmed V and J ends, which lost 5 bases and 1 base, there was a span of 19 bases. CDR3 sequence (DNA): TGTGCCAGCAGCCCAAGGGAGGAGGCGGGGCGCACAGATACGCAGTATTTT. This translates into CASSPREEAGRTDTQYF.

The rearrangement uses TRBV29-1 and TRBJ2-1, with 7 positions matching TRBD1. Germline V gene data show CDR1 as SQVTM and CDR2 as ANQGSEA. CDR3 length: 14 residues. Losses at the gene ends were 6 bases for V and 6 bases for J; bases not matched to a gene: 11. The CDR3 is CSVATGAPLNEQFF. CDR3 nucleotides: TGCAGCGTCGCAACAGGGGCACCCCTCAATGAGCAGTTCTTC.

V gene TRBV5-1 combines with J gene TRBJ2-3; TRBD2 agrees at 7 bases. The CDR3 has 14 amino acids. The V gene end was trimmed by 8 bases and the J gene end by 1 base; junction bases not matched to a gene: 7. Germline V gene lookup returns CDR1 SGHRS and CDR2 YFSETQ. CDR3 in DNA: TGCGCCAGGGGGGGACGGGAGGGCACAGATACGCAGTATTTT. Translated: CARGGREGTDTQYF.

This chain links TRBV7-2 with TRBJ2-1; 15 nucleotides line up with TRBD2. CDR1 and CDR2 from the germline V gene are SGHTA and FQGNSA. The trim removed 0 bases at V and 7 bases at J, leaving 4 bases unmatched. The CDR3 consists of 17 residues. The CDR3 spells CASSLAGLAGGLNEQFF. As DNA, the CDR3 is TGTGCCAGCAGCTTAGCAGGACTAGCGGGGGGGCTTAATGAGCAGTTCTTC. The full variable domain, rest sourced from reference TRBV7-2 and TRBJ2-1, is GAGVSQSPSNKVTEKGKDVELRCDPISGHTALYWYRQSLGQGLEFLIYFQGNSAPDKSGLPSDRFSAERTGGSVSTLTIQRTQQEDSAVYLCASSLAGLAGGLNEQFFGPGTRLTVL.

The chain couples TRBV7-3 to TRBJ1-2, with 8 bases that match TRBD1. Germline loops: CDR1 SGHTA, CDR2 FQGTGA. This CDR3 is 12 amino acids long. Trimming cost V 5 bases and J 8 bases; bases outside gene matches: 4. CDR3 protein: CASSIGQGGYTF. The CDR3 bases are TGTGCCAGCAGCATAGGACAGGGAGGCTACACCTTC.

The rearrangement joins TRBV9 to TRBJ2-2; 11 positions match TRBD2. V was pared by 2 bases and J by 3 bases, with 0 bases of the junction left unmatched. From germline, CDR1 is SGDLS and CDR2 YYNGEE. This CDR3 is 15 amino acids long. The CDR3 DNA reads TGTGCCAGCAGCGTTAGCGGGGGGGACACCGGGGAGCTGTTTTTT. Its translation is CASSVSGGDTGELFF.

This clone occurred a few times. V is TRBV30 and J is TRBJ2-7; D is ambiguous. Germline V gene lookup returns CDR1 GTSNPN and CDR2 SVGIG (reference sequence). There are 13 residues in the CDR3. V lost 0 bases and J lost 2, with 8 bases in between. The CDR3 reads CAWSVHSTYEQYF. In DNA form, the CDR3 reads TGTGCCTGGAGTGTACACAGCACCTACGAGCAGTACTTC.

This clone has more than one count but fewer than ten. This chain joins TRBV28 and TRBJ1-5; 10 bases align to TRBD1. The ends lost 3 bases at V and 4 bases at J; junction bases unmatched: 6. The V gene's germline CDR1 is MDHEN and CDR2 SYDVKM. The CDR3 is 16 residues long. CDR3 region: CASSLFGTGDNQPQHF. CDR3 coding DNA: TGTGCCAGCAGTTTGTTCGGGACAGGGGATAATCAGCCCCAGCATTTT.

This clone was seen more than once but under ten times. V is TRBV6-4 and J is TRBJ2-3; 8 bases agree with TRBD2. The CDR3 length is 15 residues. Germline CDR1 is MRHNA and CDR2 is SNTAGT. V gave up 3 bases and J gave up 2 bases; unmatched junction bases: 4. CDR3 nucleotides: TGTGCCAGCAGTGAGAGCGGGGGATCCACAGATACGCAGTATTTT. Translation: CASSESGGSTDTQYF.

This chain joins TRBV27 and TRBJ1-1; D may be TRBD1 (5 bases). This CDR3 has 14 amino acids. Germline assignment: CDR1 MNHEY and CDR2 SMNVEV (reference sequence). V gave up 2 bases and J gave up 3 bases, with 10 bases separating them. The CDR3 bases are TGTGCCAGCAGTTTAGGAGGGGTTTACACTGAAGCTTTCTTT. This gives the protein CASSLGGVYTEAFF.

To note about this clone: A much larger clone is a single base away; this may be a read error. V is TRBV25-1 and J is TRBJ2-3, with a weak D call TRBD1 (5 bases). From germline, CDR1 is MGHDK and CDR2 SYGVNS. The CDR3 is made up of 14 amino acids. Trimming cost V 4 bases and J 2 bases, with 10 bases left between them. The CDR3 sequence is CASSARATTDTQYF. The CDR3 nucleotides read TGTGCCAGCAGTGCCAGGGCCACCACAGATACGCAGTATTTT. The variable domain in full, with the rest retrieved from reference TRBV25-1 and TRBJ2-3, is EADIYQTPRYLVIGTGKKITLECSQTMGHDKMYWYQQDPGMELHLIHYSYGVNSTEKGDLSSESTVSRIRTEHFPLTLESARPSHTSQYLCASSARATTDTQYFGPGTRLTVL.

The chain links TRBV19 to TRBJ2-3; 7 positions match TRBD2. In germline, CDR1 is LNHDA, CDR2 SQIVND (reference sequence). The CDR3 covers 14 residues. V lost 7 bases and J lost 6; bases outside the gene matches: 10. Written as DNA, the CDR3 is TGTGCCAGTATGCGCGGGGGAGCCTCCGATACGCAGTATTTT. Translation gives CASMRGGASDTQYF.

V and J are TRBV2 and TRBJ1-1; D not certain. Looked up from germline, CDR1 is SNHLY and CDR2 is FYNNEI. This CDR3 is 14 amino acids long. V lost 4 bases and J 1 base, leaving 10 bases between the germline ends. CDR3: CASSAHPTNTEAFF. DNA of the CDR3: TGTGCCAGCAGTGCCCATCCTACGAACACTGAAGCTTTCTTT.

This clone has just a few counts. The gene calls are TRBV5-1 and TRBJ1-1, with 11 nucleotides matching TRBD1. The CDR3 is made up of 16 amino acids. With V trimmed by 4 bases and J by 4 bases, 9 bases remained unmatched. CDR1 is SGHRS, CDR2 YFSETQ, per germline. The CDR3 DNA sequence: TGCGCCAGCAGCATAGGACAGGGGGCAGGGGGCACTGAAGCTTTCTTT. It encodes CASSIGQGAGGTEAFF.

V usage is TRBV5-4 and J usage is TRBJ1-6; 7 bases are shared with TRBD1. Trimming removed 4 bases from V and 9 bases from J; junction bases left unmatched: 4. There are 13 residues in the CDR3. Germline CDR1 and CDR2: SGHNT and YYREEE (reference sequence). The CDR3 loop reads CASSPDRASPLHF. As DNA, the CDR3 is TGTGCCAGCAGCCCCGACAGGGCTTCACCCCTCCACTTT.

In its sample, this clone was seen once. In DNA, the CDR3 is TGCGCCAGCAGCCAAGGAAGACACACTTACGAGCAGTACTTC. Translated, it gives CASSQGRHTYEQYF. The chain is built from TRBV4-3 and TRBJ2-7; D unresolved. CDR3 length equals 14 residues. Germline V gene sequence: CDR1 LGHNA, CDR2 YSLEER. V was shortened by 1 base and J by 4 bases, with 11 bases between the two germline ends.

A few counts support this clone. Written as DNA, the CDR3 is TGTGCCAGCAGCTTAGGGAGCGGGGGGTACAATGAGCAGTTCTTC. Amino acid sequence: CASSLGSGGYNEQFF. The V gene is TRBV7-3, the J gene TRBJ2-1, with 9 positions matching TRBD2. Germline assignment: CDR1 SGHTA and CDR2 FQGTGA. The CDR3 length is 15 residues. V shed 2 bases and J 4 bases; nucleotides not matched to a gene: 3.

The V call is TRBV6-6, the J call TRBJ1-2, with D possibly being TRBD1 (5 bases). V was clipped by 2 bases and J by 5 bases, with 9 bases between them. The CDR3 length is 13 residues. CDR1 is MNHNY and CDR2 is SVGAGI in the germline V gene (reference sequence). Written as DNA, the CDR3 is TGTGCCAGCAGTTACACACAGGCATATGGCTACACCTTC. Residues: CASSYTQAYGYTF.

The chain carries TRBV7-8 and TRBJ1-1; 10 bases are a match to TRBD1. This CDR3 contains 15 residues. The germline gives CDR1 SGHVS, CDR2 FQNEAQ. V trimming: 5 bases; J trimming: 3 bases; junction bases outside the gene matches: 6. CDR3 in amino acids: CASSAGTGVDTEAFF. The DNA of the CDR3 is TGTGCCAGCAGCGCCGGGACAGGGGTTGACACTGAAGCTTTCTTT.

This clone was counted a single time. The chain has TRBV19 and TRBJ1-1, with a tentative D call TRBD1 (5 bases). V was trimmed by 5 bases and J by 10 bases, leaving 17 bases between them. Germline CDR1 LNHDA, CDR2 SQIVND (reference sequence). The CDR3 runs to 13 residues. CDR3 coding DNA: TGTGCCAGTAGTCGAGGATGGGGCTCGGGAGCTTTCTTT. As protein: CASSRGWGSGAFF.